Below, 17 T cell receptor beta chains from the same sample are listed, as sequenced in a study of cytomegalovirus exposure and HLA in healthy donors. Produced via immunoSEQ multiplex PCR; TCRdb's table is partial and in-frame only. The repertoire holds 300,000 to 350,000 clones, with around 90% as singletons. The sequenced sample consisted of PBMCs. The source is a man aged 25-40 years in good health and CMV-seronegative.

CDR3 protein: CASSVVGGLTMNTEAFF. The CDR3 DNA reads as TGTGCCAGCAGCGTAGTGGGCGGACTAACCATGAACACTGAAGCTTTCTTT. The chain has TRBV9 and TRBJ1-1; the D is unclear. The CDR3 covers 17 residues. Germline V gives CDR1 SGDLS, CDR2 YYNGEE. The ends were cut back, 0 bases at V and 0 bases at J, with 15 bases in the middle. Full variable domain (remainder filled in from reference TRBV9 and TRBJ1-1): DSGVTQTPKHLITATGQRVTLRCSPRSGDLSVYWYQQSLDQGLQFLIQYYNGEERAKGNILERFSAQQFPDLHSELNLSSLELGDSALYFCASSVVGGLTMNTEAFFGQGTRLTVV.

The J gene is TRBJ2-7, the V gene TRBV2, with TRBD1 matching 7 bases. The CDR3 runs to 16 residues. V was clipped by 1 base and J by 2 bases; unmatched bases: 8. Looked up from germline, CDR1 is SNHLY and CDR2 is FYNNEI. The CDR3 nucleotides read TGTGCCAGCAGTGAAGATGCCAGGGGGTATACCTACGAGCAGTACTTC. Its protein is CASSEDARGYTYEQYF. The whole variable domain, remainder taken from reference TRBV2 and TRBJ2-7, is EPEVTQTPSHQVTQMGQEVILRCVPISNHLYFYWYRQILGQKVEFLVSFYNNEISEKSEIFDDQFSVERPDGSNFTLKIRSTKLEDSAMYFCASSEDARGYTYEQYFGPGTRLTVT.

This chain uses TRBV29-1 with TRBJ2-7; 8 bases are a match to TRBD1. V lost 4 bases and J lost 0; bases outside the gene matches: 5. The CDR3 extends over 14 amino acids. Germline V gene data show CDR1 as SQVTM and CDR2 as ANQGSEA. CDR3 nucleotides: TGCAGCGTTGTCCCGACAGGGGTCTCCTACGAGCAGTACTTC. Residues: CSVVPTGVSYEQYF.

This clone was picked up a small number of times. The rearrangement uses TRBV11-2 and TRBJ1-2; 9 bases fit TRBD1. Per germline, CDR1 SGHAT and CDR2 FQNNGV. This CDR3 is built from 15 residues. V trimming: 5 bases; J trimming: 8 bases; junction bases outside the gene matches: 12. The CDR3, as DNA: TGTGCCAGCAGCCCCGATTCACAGGGGGCGGGGGGCTACACCTTC. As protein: CASSPDSQGAGGYTF.

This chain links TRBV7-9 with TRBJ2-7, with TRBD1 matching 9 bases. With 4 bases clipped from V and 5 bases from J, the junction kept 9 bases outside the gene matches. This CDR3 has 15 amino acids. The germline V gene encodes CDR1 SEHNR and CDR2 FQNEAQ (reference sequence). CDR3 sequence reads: CASSYRTGGSHEQYF. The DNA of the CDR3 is TGTGCCAGCAGCTATCGAACAGGGGGCAGCCACGAGCAGTACTTC.

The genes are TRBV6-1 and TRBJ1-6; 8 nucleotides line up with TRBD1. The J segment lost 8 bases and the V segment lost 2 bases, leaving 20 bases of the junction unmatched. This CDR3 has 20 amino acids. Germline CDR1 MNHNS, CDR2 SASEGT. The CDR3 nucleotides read TGTGCCAGCAGTGAAAATTTAGGGACAGGATTCACCTCGGGACATTCACCCCTCCACTTT. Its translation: CASSENLGTGFTSGHSPLHF.

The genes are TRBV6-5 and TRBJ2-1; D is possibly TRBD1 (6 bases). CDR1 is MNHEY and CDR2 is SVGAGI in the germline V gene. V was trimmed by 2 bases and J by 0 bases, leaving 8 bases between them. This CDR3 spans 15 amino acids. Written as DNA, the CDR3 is TGTGCCAGCAGTTACAGACAGGACTCCTACAATGAGCAGTTCTTC. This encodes CASSYRQDSYNEQFF.

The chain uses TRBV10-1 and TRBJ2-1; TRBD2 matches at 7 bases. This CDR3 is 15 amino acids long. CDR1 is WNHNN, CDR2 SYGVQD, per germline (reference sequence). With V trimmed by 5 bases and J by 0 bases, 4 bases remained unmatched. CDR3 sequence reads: CASSPSGSSYNEQFF. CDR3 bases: TGCGCCAGCAGTCCTAGCGGTAGCTCCTACAATGAGCAGTTCTTC.

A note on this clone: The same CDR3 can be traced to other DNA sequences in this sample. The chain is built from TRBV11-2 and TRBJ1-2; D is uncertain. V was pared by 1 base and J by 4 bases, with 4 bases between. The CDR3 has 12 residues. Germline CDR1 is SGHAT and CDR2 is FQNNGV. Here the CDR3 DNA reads TGTGCCAGCAGCTTAGCCGGCTATGGCTACACCTTC. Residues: CASSLAGYGYTF.

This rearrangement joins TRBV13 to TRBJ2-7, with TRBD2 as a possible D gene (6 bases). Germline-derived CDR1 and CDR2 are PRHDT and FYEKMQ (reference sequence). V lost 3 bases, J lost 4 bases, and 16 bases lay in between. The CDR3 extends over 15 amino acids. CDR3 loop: CASSFSGLVRYEQYF. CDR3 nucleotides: TGTGCCAGCAGCTTTAGCGGATTAGTTCGTTACGAGCAGTACTTC.

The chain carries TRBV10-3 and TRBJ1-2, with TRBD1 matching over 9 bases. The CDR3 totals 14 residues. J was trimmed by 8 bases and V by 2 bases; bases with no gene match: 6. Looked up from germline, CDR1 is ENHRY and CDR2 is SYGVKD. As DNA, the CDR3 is TGTGCCATCAGTGAGACAGGGGGCCTTCAGGGCTACACCTTC. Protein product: CAISETGGLQGYTF.

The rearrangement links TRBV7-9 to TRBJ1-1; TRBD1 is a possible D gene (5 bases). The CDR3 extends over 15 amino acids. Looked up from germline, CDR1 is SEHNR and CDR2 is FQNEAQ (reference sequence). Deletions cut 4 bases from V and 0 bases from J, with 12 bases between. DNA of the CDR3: TGTGCCAGCAGCTCTCCAACAGGTATGAACACTGAAGCTTTCTTT. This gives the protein CASSSPTGMNTEAFF.

The CDR3 spells CASSHGTGGPNQPQHF. CDR3 DNA: TGCGCCAGCAGCCATGGGACAGGGGGCCCCAATCAGCCCCAGCATTTT. The genes are TRBV4-1 and TRBJ1-5, with 12 bases identical to TRBD1. The CDR3 loop spans 16 amino acids. J gave up 3 bases and V 3 bases, and 3 bases lay outside the gene matches. Germline V lookup: CDR1 MGHRA, CDR2 YSYEKL.

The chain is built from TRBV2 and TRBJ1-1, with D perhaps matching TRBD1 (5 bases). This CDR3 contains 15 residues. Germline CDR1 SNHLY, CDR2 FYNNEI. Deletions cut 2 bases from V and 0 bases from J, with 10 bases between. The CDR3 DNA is TGTGCCAGCAGTGAACCACAGGCCTTGAACACTGAAGCTTTCTTT. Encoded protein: CASSEPQALNTEAFF.

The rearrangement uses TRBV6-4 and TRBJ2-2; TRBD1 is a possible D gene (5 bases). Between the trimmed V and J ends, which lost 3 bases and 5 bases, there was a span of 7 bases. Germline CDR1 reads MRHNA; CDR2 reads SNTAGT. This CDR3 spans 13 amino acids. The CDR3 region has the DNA TGTGCCAGCAGTGAGTCAGGGACCGGGGAGCTGTTTTTT. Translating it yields CASSESGTGELFF.

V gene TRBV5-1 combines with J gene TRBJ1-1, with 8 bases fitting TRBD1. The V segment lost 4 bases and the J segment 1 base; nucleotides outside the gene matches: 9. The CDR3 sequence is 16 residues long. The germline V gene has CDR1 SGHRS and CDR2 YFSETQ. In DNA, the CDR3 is TGCGCCAGCAGCGGTACAGGGGGTGGGAAGAACACTGAAGCTTTCTTT. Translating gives CASSGTGGGKNTEAFF.

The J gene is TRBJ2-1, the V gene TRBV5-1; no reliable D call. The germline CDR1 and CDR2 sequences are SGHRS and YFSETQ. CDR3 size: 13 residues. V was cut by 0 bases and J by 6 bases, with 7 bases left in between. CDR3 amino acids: CASSLGLSNEQFF. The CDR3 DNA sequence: TGCGCCAGCAGCTTGGGGCTCTCCAATGAGCAGTTCTTC.